A single sample gave rise to the 7 T cell receptor beta chains below, sequenced in a study of blood T cell repertoires in COVID-19. Some clones are missing from TCRdb's copy, which holds only in-frame ones; the method was immunoSEQ multiplex PCR. The sample has approximately 200,000 clones, approximately 80% seen once. Sequencing input: peripheral blood. The origin of the receptors is a woman between 45 and 65 years old with acute or convalescent COVID-19.

This clone was seen a handful of times. V gene TRBV19 combines with J gene TRBJ2-3; TRBD2 matches at 10 bases. Germline V gene lookup returns CDR1 LNHDA and CDR2 SQIVND (reference sequence). V shed 3 bases and J 3 bases; nucleotides not matched to a gene: 3. The CDR3 sequence is 15 residues long. The CDR3 here is CASSISSGGTDTQYF. CDR3 nucleotides: TGTGCCAGTAGTATTTCTAGCGGGGGAACAGATACGCAGTATTTT.

The chain couples TRBV19 to TRBJ2-3, with 7 bases that match TRBD1. CDR3 size: 15 residues. Germline V gene lookup returns CDR1 LNHDA and CDR2 SQIVND (reference sequence). The ends lost 3 bases at V and 6 bases at J; junction bases unmatched: 9. The CDR3 sequence: CASSIRGLPYDTQYF. As DNA, the CDR3 is TGTGCCAGTAGTATTAGGGGGCTGCCCTACGATACGCAGTATTTT.

The V gene is TRBV28, the J gene TRBJ1-5; 7 nucleotides match TRBD1. The V and J ends lost 3 bases and 5 bases, in that order; junction bases with no gene match: 7. The CDR3 is 15 amino acids. Germline CDR1 is MDHEN and CDR2 is SYDVKM. The CDR3 DNA is TGTGCCAGCAGTTTGGCAGGGGGGACACATCAGCCCCAGCATTTT. The encoded protein is CASSLAGGTHQPQHF.

Here the CDR3 DNA reads TGCGCCAGCAGCCAAGATTCCGGGGGGGAATATGGCTACACCTTC. As protein: CASSQDSGGEYGYTF. The genes are TRBV4-3 and TRBJ1-2; D is perhaps TRBD1 (5 bases). With 0 bases removed from V and 5 bases from J, the gap between germline ends came to 13 bases. The CDR3 is 15 residues long. Germline loops: CDR1 LGHNA, CDR2 YSLEER.

The chain has TRBV28 and TRBJ2-2; D remains ambiguous. The germline gives CDR1 MDHEN, CDR2 SYDVKM. V was cut by 10 bases and J by 6 bases, with 6 bases left in between. This CDR3 spans 10 amino acids. The CDR3 sequence: CATRAGELFF. Written as DNA, the CDR3 is TGTGCCACCCGGGCCGGGGAGCTGTTTTTT.

This clone came up once. The J gene is TRBJ2-3, the V gene TRBV19; TRBD2 agrees at 11 bases. CDR3 size: 15 residues. Germline V gene data show CDR1 as LNHDA and CDR2 as SQIVND (reference sequence). Unmatched junction bases numbered 4, after V lost 3 bases and J lost 5 bases. This CDR3 is CASSIGLAGGDTQYF. The CDR3 nucleotides are TGTGCCAGTAGTATCGGACTAGCGGGTGGAGATACGCAGTATTTT.

The CDR3, as DNA: TGTGCCAGCAGCATGGGACAGCTTGGTCTGGCCAAAAACATTCAGTACTTC. Encoded protein: CASSMGQLGLAKNIQYF. This chain links TRBV5-6 with TRBJ2-4, with TRBD1 matching over 7 bases. The CDR3 totals 17 residues. V was pared by 4 bases and J by 1 base, with 11 bases of the junction left unmatched. CDR1 SGHDT and CDR2 YYEEEE come from the germline V gene.